Each of the 3 T cell receptor beta chains below was sequenced from the same sample in a study of T cell repertoires in cytomegalovirus infection. Via MiXCR, TCRdb re-called the reads, giving one row per CDR3 protein. The sample lists more than 250,000 distinct CDR3 sequences, around 15% occurring once. Sequencing was done on a sample of PBMCs. Source of these receptors: a human donor in good health (CMV status not recorded). Some clones in this sample may be carry-over from other donors' samples.

This clonotype appeared many times. This chain connects TRBV10-3 to TRBJ1-1; 11 nucleotides agree with TRBD1. The CDR3 totals 13 residues. J lost 4 bases, V lost 10 bases, and 5 bases had no gene match. CDR1 is ENHRY and CDR2 is SYGVKD in the germline V gene. This chain's CDR3 is CASGQGAGTEAFF. The DNA for the CDR3 is TGTGCCAGCGGACAGGGGGCTGGCACTGAAGCTTTCTTT.

In its sample, this clonotype was seen many times. The chain's CDR3 is CARGEGYNEQFF. The CDR3 nucleotides are TGTGCTAGAGGGGAAGGATACAATGAGCAGTTCTTC. This rearrangement joins TRBV12-5 to TRBJ2-1; D is possibly TRBD1 (5 bases). The V gene's germline CDR1 is LGHNT and CDR2 FRNRAP. V lost 9 bases to trimming and J lost 4 bases, with 10 bases between them. The CDR3 is made up of 12 amino acids.

This clonotype was detected many times. CDR3 loop: CASSLVLSSTQYEQYF. The CDR3 DNA reads TGTGCCAGCAGCCTCGTTTTGTCTTCAACCCAATACGAGCAGTACTTC. J is TRBJ2-7 and V is TRBV7-8; D unclear. Trimming shortened V by 5 bases and J by 4 bases, and 21 bases separated the two germline ends. The CDR3 consists of 16 residues. Germline V gene sequence: CDR1 SGHVS, CDR2 FQNEAQ.